The rows below give T cell receptor beta chains drawn from one sample of a study of cytomegalovirus exposure and HLA in healthy donors. The table came from immunoSEQ multiplex PCR; TCRdb's copy has only in-frame clones and leaves some out. The repertoire table contains 55,000 or so clones. Sequenced material: PBMCs. The receptors were sampled from a young woman in good health and CMV-seropositive. The CDR3 runs from the conserved cysteine through the conserved F or W. Fields, in order: J gene, V gene, D gene, CDR3 DNA, CDR3 protein. A D gene is named only where the DNA matches it firmly.

j_gene: TRBJ2-7; v_gene: TRBV27; d_gene: TRBD2; CDR3nt: TGTGCCAGCAGTTTGGGGACTAGCGGGAGACGGCAGTACTTC; CDR3aa: CASSLGTSGRRQYF
j_gene: TRBJ2-7; v_gene: TRBV6-5; d_gene: NA; CDR3nt: TGTGCCAGCAGTTACTCTACGGTCGGTGGCTCCTACGAGCAGTACTTC; CDR3aa: CASSYSTVGGSYEQYF
j_gene: TRBJ1-2; v_gene: TRBV5-1; d_gene: TRBD1; CDR3nt: TGCGCCAGCAGCTTTCCGACAGGGAGCTCTGGCTACACCTTC; CDR3aa: CASSFPTGSSGYTF
j_gene: TRBJ1-2; v_gene: TRBV2; d_gene: NA; CDR3nt: TGTGCCAGCAGTCCCGATGGGGGAGGGGGGGGCTACACCTTC; CDR3aa: CASSPDGGGGGYTF
j_gene: TRBJ1-4; v_gene: TRBV12-5; d_gene: TRBD1; CDR3nt: TGTGCTAGTGGTTTACCGGGACAGGGGAAGGAAAAACTGTTTTTT; CDR3aa: CASGLPGQGKEKLFF
j_gene: TRBJ2-4; v_gene: TRBV11-2; d_gene: TRBD2; CDR3nt: TGTGCCAGCAGCTTAAGGAGTGGGGGGGACATTCAGTACTTC; CDR3aa: CASSLRSGGDIQYF
j_gene: TRBJ2-3; v_gene: TRBV7-9; d_gene: TRBD1; CDR3nt: TGTGCCAGCACCAAATCCACAGGGGTCCCAGATACGCAGTATTTT; CDR3aa: CASTKSTGVPDTQYF
j_gene: TRBJ2-5; v_gene: TRBV10-1; d_gene: NA; CDR3nt: TGCGCCAGCAGTGCAGCTTGGGCCCAAGAGACCCAGTACTTC; CDR3aa: CASSAAWAQETQYF
j_gene: TRBJ2-7; v_gene: TRBV19; d_gene: TRBD2; CDR3nt: TGTGCCAGTAGTATTTCTTCGGGACTAGGGGCCGAGCAGTACTTC; CDR3aa: CASSISSGLGAEQYF
j_gene: TRBJ1-1; v_gene: TRBV29-1; d_gene: NA; CDR3nt: TGCAGCGTTCACGGGGAGGGAAGGGCCATGAACACTGAAGCTTTCTTT; CDR3aa: CSVHGEGRAMNTEAFF
j_gene: TRBJ2-7; v_gene: TRBV5-1; d_gene: TRBD2; CDR3nt: TGCGCCAGCAGCTTTGGGAGCGGGGGTTACGAGCAGTACTTC; CDR3aa: CASSFGSGGYEQYF
j_gene: TRBJ2-5; v_gene: TRBV5-1; d_gene: NA; CDR3nt: TGCGCCAGCAGCCTACAAGGGGGGGGCGGAGAGACCCAGTACTTC; CDR3aa: CASSLQGGGGETQYF
j_gene: TRBJ2-5; v_gene: TRBV29-1; d_gene: TRBD2; CDR3nt: TGCAGCACCAGGACTAGCGGGGCTTGGGGGACCCAGTACTTC; CDR3aa: CSTRTSGAWGTQYF
j_gene: TRBJ1-2; v_gene: TRBV7-9; d_gene: TRBD1; CDR3nt: TGTGCCAGCAGGGGGACAGGGGTGAACTATGGCTACACCTTC; CDR3aa: CASRGTGVNYGYTF